The rows below give T cell receptor beta chains drawn from one sample of a study of OX40 agonist ivuxolimab in advanced cancers. Only in-frame clones appear in the TCRdb table, and some are missing; sequencing was by immunoSEQ multiplex PCR. The data hold around 57,000 clones, with approximately 92% observed a single time. The sample was CD4+ or CD8+ T cells sorted from blood, taken in a trial of the OX40 agonist ivuxolimab. These receptors were obtained from an adult with an advanced solid tumor such as melanoma, head and neck, liver or kidney cancer. Each CDR3 is given without its conserved first and last residue. D genes are given only for firm matches.

v_call: TRBV7-9; d_call: NA; cdr3_aa: ASSGGHEQF
v_call: TRBV6-5; d_call: NA; cdr3_aa: ASSPLGHNEQF
v_call: TRBV19; d_call: NA; cdr3_aa: ASSIGGTTTDTQY
v_call: TRBV5-6; d_call: TRBD1; cdr3_aa: ASSFGQGDEQF
v_call: TRBV11-2; d_call: NA; cdr3_aa: ASSLYRSPLH
v_call: TRBV19; d_call: NA; cdr3_aa: ASSTNYEQY
v_call: TRBV7-6; d_call: NA; cdr3_aa: ASSLLPDSGNTIY
v_call: TRBV7-2; d_call: TRBD1; cdr3_aa: ASSPEDRAGNTIY
v_call: TRBV27; d_call: NA; cdr3_aa: ASSFGYLGDTQY
v_call: TRBV25-1; d_call: NA; cdr3_aa: ASRGGRGASYNEQF
v_call: TRBV19; d_call: TRBD2; cdr3_aa: ASSIASEREFNEQF